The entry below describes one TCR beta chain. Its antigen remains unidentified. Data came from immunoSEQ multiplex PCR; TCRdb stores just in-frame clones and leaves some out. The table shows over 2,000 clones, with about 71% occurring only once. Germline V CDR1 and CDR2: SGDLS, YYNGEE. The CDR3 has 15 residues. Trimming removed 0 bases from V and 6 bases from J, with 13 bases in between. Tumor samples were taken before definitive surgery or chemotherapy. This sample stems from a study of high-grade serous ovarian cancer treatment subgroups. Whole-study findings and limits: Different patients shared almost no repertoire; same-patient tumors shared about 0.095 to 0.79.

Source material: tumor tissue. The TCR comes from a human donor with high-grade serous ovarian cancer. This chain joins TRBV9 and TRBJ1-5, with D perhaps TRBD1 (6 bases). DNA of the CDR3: TGTGCCAGCAGCGTAGACGGGGGGCTTGGTCAGCCCCAGCATTTT. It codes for CASSVDGGLGQPQHF.